A single sample is the source of the 9 T cell receptor beta chains below, sequenced in a study of T cells in Graves' hyperthyroidism and ophthalmopathy. It was RNA transcripts that yielded the amplified TCR beta CDR3 regions. Primed by the HTBI set, a first-round RT-PCR was run on the TCR CDR3. Each CDR3 protein is one row after TCRdb ran MiXCR on the multiplex PCR reads. The sample records just over 550,000 distinct CDR3 sequences, about 45% being singletons. Source material: peripheral blood or thyroid tissue (not recorded which). These receptor sequences come from a young woman with Graves' hyperthyroidism.

This clonotype was seen at least ten times. The V and J genes are TRBV20-1 and TRBJ1-3; no clear D gene. Trimming took 6 bases from V and 4 from J, leaving 7 bases between them. Looked up from germline, CDR1 is DFQATT and CDR2 is SNEGSKA (reference sequence). The CDR3 is 11 amino acids. The CDR3: CSASSGNTIYF. The CDR3 nucleotides are TGCAGTGCCAGTTCAGGAAACACCATATATTTT.

The chain couples TRBV27 to TRBJ1-1; TRBD1 matches at 7 bases. The CDR3 spans 13 residues. CDR1 and CDR2 (germline): MNHEY, SMNVEV (reference sequence). J was trimmed by 4 bases and V by 6 bases; bases with no gene match: 5. In DNA, the CDR3 is TGTGCCAGCAGCCCGACAGGGAGCACTGAAGCTTTCTTT. This translates into CASSPTGSTEAFF.

In the case of this clonotype: Its ends do not fully match the called genes, so a read error is possible. This rearrangement joins TRBV10-3 to TRBJ2-7, with D perhaps TRBD2 (6 bases). This CDR3 contains 13 residues. Germline values: CDR1 ENHRY, CDR2 SYGVKD. The CDR3 region has the DNA TGTGCCAGCAGTTACTCAGGAGGGGTCGAGCAGTACTTC. Translation: CASSYSGGVEQYF.

The rearrangement joins TRBV5-1 to TRBJ1-1, with D tentatively TRBD1 (6 bases). CDR3 length: 15 amino acids. Between the trimmed V and J ends, which lost 4 bases and 1 base, there was a span of 14 bases. Germline CDR1 SGHRS, CDR2 YFSETQ. The CDR3 reads CASSRGDTPNTEAFF. The CDR3 nucleotides are TGCGCCAGCAGCAGGGGGGACACCCCGAACACTGAAGCTTTCTTT.

A remark on this clonotype: The junction shows a germline mismatch at one end, possibly a read error. The chain combines TRBV10-3 with TRBJ1-1; tentatively, D is TRBD1 (6 bases). Germline V gene data show CDR1 as ENHRY and CDR2 as SYGVKD. The CDR3 is made up of 13 amino acids. As DNA, the CDR3 is TGTGCCATCAGCGCGGCAGGGGCCACTGAAGCTCTCTTT. Its translation is CAISAAGATEALF.

Many counts were recorded for this clonotype. The chain combines TRBV24-1 with TRBJ2-2; 7 bases are a match to TRBD1. Germline V lookup: CDR1 KGHDR, CDR2 SFDVKD. The J segment lost 5 bases and the V segment lost 0 bases, leaving 2 bases of the junction unmatched. The CDR3 has 15 amino acids. The CDR3 bases are TGTGCCACCAGTGATTTGGGCAGGGGGACCGGGGAGCTGTTTTTT. Its protein product is CATSDLGRGTGELFF.

The chain is built from TRBV7-9 and TRBJ1-4; a weak D match, TRBD1 (5 bases). Germline CDR1 and CDR2: SEHNR and FQNEAQ (reference sequence). The CDR3 runs to 13 residues. Trimming left V 5 bases short and J 8 bases short, with 12 bases between. The CDR3 protein is CASSQDRGEKLFF. The DNA for the CDR3 is TGTGCCAGCAGCCAAGATCGGGGGGAAAAACTGTTTTTT.

This clonotype was recorded only once. The chain is built from TRBV9 and TRBJ2-5; 8 bases agree with TRBD1. V shed 3 bases, J shed 9 bases, and the junction held 10 bases outside the gene matches. CDR3 length: 14 residues. The germline gives CDR1 SGDLS, CDR2 YYNGEE. The CDR3: CASSASTGAQPQYF. CDR3 in DNA: TGTGCCAGCAGCGCCTCGACAGGGGCTCAGCCCCAGTACTTC.

This clonotype was found many times. This chain connects TRBV7-2 to TRBJ2-5; D remains ambiguous. The V and J ends lost 6 bases and 4 bases respectively, with 9 bases between them. Germline V CDR1 and CDR2: SGHTA, FQGNSA. There are 12 residues in the CDR3. The DNA of the CDR3 is TGTGCCAGCAGTCCCAGCCGAGAGACCCAGTACTTC. Its translation is CASSPSRETQYF.